Detailed here is one TCR beta chain. Source study methods: Cell counts per sample came from amplifying reference gene primers. Sequencing was performed with immunoSEQ multiplex PCR; in TCRdb, only in-frame clones are kept and a portion is missing. Clonal size and the V and J genes are those of that table, whereas D and trimming came from the DNA. The table has under 400,000 clones, 80% to 90% seen once. These data are taken from a study of blood T cell repertoires in COVID-19. Study as a whole: Sample material is recorded as cDNA or gDNA derived from T cells, B-cell-depleted T cells, or PBMCs.

CDR1 SNHLY and CDR2 FYNNEI come from the germline V gene. V gave up 2 bases and J gave up 10 bases; unmatched junction bases: 9. CDR3 size: 14 residues. The receptor's source is a man aged 35 to 55 in a cohort exposed to, infected with or recovered from COVID-19 (not recorded which). Sequencing was done on a sample of PBMCs or T cells enriched from blood (not recorded which). The gene calls are TRBV2 and TRBJ1-1; 8 bases align to TRBD1. In nucleotides, the CDR3 is TGTGCCAGCAGTGAACAGGTGACAGGGGATTCAGCTTTCTTT. It translates to CASSEQVTGDSAFF.